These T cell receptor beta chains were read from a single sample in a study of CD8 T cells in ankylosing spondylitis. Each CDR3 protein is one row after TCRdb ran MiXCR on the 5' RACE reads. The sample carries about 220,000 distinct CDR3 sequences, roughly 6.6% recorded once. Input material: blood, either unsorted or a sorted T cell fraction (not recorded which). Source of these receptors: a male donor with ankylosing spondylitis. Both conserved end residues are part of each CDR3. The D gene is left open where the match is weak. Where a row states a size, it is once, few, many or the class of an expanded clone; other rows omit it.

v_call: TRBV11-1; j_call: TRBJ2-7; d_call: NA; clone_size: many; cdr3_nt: TGTGCCAGCAGCTTAGCACCGACCTACGAGCAGTACTTC; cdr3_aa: CASSLAPTYEQYF
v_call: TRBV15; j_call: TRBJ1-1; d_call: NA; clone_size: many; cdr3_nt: TGTGCCACCAGCAGAGATTTGGGAACTGAAGCTTTCTTT; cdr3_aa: CATSRDLGTEAFF
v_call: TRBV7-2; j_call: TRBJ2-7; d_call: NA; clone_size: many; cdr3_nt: TGTGCCAGCAGCCTGTCCACCTCTGTTAGAATGGACGAGCAGTACTTC; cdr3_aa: CASSLSTSVRMDEQYF
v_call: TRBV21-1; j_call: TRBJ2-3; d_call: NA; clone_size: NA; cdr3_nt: TGTGCCCGCAGCATGAGAGACGACAGGGTGACAGATACGCAGTATTTT; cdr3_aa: CARSMRDDRVTDTQYF
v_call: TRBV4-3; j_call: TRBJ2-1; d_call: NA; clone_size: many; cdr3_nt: TGTGCCAGCAGTCAAGACTACAATGAGCAGTTCTTC; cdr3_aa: CASSQDYNEQFF
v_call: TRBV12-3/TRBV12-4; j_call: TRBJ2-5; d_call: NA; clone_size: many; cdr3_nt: TGTGCCAGCAGAGGGGAGCCGGAGACCCAGTACTTC; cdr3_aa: CASRGEPETQYF
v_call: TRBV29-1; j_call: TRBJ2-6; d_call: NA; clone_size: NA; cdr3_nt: TGCAGCGTTGTGGCTGCTGGGGCCAACGTCCTGACTTTC; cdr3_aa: CSVVAAGANVLTF
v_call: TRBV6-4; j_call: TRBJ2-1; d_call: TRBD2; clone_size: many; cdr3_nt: TGTGCCAGCAGTGACGGGGCGGGAGGACACTCCGATGAGCAGTTCTTC; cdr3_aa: CASSDGAGGHSDEQFF
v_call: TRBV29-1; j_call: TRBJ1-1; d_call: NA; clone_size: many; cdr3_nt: TGCAGCGTCTACGGACCAATGAACACTGAAGCTTTCTTT; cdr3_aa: CSVYGPMNTEAFF
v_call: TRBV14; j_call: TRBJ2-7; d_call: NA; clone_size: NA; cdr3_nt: TGTGCCAGCAGGCTAGCAGCTTCGCCGTACTACGAGCAGTACTTC; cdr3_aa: CASRLAASPYYEQYF
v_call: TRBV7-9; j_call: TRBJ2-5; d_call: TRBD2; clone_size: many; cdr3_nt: TGTGCCAGCAGCTTGACTAGCGGGAGCCAAGAGACCCAGTACTTC; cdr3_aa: CASSLTSGSQETQYF
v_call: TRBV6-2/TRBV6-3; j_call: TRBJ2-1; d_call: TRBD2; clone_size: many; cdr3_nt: TGTGCCAGCAGTACCACCCGAGCGGGAGCTTTAAGTGAGCAGTTCTTC; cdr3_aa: CASSTTRAGALSEQFF
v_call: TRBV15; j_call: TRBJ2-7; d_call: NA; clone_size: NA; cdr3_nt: TGTGCCACCAGCTTAGGGCGGGGGCACTACGAGCAGTACTTC; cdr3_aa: CATSLGRGHYEQYF
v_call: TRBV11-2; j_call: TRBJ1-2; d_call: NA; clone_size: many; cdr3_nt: TGTGCCAGCAGGGGAAAGACGGGAGACTATGGCTACACCTTC; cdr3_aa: CASRGKTGDYGYTF
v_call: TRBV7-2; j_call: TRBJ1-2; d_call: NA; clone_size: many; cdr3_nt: TGTGCCAGCAGCCCCGTGGGGTACGGTCCTAACTATGGCTACACCTTC; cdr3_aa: CASSPVGYGPNYGYTF
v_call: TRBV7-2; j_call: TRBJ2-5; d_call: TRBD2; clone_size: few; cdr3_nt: TGTGCCAGCAGCCTGGCCGGGGGGACGTACGAGACCCAGTACTTC; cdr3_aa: CASSLAGGTYETQYF
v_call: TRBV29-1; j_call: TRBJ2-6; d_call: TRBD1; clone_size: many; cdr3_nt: TGCAGCGTTGAAGATAATATTGGACAGGATCCCTTAGATACCGCTGGGGCCAACGTCCTGACTTTC; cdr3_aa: CSVEDNIGQDPLDTAGANVLTF
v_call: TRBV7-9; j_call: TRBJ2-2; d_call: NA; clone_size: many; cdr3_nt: TGTGCCAGCAGCATGTCGACCGGGGAGCTGTTTTTT; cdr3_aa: CASSMSTGELFF
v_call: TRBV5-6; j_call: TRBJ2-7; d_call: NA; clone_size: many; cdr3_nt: TGTGCCAGCAGCGATGACATATTGAGCTCCTACGAGCAGTACTTC; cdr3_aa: CASSDDILSSYEQYF
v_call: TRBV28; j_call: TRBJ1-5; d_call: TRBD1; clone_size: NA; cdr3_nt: TGTGCCAGCAGTCGACAGGGTGTGCAGCCCCAGCATTTT; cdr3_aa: CASSRQGVQPQHF
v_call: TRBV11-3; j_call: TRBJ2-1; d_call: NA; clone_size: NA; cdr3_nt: TGTGCCAGCAGCCCATACGGACAGTACAATGAGCAGTTCTTC; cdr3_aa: CASSPYGQYNEQFF
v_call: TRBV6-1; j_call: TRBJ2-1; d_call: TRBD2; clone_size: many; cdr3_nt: TGTGCCAGCAGCATTAGCGGGGGGAATAATGAGCAGTTCTTC; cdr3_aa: CASSISGGNNEQFF
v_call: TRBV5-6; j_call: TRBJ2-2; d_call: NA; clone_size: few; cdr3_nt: TGTGCCAGCAGCTTTCCGGGAGATATTAACACCGGGGAGCTGTTTTTT; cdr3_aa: CASSFPGDINTGELFF
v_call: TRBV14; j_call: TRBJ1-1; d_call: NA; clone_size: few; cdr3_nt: TGTGCCAGCGCTTCTGGGGCAGGGAAGAACACTGAAGCTTTCTTT; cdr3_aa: CASASGAGKNTEAFF
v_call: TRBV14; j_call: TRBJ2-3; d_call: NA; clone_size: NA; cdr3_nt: TGTGCCAGCAGCCTTCAAGCGTCTAGCACAGATACGCAGTATTTT; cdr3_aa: CASSLQASSTDTQYF
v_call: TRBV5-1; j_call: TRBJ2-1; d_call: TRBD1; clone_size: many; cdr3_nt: TGCGCCACCAGATACAGGGGGCTCGGGGATGAGCAGTTCTTC; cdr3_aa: CATRYRGLGDEQFF
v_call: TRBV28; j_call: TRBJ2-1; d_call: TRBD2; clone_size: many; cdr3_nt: TGTGCCAGCAGTCCTAGACTAGCGGGAGTCCCCTACAATGAGCAGTTCTTC; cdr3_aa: CASSPRLAGVPYNEQFF
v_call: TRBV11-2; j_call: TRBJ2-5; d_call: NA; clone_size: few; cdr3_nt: TGTGCCAGCAGTCCTACTTCCAGGCTAGAGACCCAGTACTTC; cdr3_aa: CASSPTSRLETQYF
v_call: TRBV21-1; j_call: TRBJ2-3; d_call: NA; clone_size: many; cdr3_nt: TGTGCCAGCAGCAAATCGGGAAGGGACACACACACAAATACGCAGTATTTT; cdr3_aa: CASSKSGRDTHTNTQYF
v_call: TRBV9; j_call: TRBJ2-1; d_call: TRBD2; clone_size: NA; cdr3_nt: TGTGCCAGCAGCGGCCGCGGGGGGGCCTTCAATGAGCAGTTCTTC; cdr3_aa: CASSGRGGAFNEQFF
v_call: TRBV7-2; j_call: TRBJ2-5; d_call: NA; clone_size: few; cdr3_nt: TGTGCCAGCAGCTCCCTAGGGGGGGTTCAAGAGACCCAGTACTTC; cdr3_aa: CASSSLGGVQETQYF
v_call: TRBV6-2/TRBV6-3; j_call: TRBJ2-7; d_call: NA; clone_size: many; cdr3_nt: TGTGCCAGCAGTTACAGTGGGAATTCCGAGCAGTACTTC; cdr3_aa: CASSYSGNSEQYF
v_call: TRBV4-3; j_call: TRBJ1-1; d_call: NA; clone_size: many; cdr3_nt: TGCGCCAGCAGCCAAGATTGGGGTGAAGCTTTCTTT; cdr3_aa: CASSQDWGEAFF
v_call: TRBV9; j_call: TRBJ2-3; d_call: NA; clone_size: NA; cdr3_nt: TGTGCCAGCAGCGTAGGAGTGTACACAGATACGCAGTATTTT; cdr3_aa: CASSVGVYTDTQYF
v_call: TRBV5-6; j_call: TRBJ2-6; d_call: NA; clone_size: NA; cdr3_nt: TGTGCCAGCACCTTCGGGGGTGGCGGGGACCCTGGTGGGGCCAACGTCCTGACTTTC; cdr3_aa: CASTFGGGGDPGGANVLTF
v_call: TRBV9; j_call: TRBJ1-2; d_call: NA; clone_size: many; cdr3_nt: TGTGCCAGCAGCGTAGCGGGAAGGCCTCCCACCTTC; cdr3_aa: CASSVAGRPPTF
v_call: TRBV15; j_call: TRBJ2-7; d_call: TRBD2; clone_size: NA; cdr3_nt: TGTGCCACCAGAGAACTAGCGCTTAGCTCCTACGAGCAGTACTTC; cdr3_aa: CATRELALSSYEQYF
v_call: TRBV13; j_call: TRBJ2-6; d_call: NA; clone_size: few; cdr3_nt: TGTGCCAGCAGCGAAGGGCCCGCTGAACCTGGGGCCAACGTCCTGACTTTC; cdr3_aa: CASSEGPAEPGANVLTF
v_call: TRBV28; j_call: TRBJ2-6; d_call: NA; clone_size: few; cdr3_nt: TGTGCCAGCGACAGACGCTCTGGGGCCAACGTCCTGACTTTC; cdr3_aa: CASDRRSGANVLTF
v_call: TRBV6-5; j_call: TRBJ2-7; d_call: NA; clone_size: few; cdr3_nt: TGTGCCAGCAGTTACACGTTATCTACCTACGAGCAGTACTTC; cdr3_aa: CASSYTLSTYEQYF
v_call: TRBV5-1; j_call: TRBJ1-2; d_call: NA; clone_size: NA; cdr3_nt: TGCGCCAGCAGCGCCAGGGGCAATGGCTACACCTTC; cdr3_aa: CASSARGNGYTF
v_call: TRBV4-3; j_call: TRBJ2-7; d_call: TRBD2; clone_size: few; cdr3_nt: TGCGCCAGCAGCCAAGATCGAGGAGCGGGGGGTAACGAGCAGTACTTC; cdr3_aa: CASSQDRGAGGNEQYF
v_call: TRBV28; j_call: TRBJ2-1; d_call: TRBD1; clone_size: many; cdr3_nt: TGTGCCAGCAGTTCCAGAAACAGGGGGCGCAATGAGCAGTTCTTC; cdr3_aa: CASSSRNRGRNEQFF
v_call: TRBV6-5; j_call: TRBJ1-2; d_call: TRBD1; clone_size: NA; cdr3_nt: TGTGCCAGCAGTTACCAGCCCGGGACAGGGTCGGACTACACCTTC; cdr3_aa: CASSYQPGTGSDYTF
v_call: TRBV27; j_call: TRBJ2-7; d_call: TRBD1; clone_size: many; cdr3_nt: TGTGCCAGCAGCAACAGGGGCCGCTACGAGCAGTACTTC; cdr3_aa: CASSNRGRYEQYF
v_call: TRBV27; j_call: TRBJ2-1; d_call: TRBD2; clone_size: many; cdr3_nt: TGTGCCACCGGAACCGGGACTAGCGCCTACAATGAGCAGTTCTTC; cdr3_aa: CATGTGTSAYNEQFF
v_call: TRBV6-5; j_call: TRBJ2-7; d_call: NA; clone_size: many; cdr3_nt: TGTGCCAGCAGTTACTCCCGATCCTACGAGCAGTACTTC; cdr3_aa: CASSYSRSYEQYF
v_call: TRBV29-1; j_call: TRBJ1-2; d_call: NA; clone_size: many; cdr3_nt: TGCAGCGTTGAGGGGCAGACTCCCACTTCAATTTATGGCTACACCTTC; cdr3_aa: CSVEGQTPTSIYGYTF
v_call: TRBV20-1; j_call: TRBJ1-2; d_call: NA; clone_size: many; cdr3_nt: TGCAGTGCTAGATTTTGGGTTTATGGCTACACCTTC; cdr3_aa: CSARFWVYGYTF
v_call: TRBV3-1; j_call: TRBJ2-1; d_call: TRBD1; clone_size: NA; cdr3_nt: TGTGCCAGCAGCCAAGGGGGGCCAGGGGGCCCTAACAATCAGCAGTTCTTC; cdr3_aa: CASSQGGPGGPNNQQFF
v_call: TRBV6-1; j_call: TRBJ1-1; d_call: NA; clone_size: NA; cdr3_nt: TGTGCCAGCAGACCTACATGGAACACTGAAGCTTTCTTT; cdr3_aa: CASRPTWNTEAFF
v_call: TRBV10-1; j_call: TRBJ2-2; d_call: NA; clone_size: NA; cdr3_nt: TGCGCCAGCCAGGAAGCGAACACCGGGGAGCTGTTTTTT; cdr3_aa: CASQEANTGELFF
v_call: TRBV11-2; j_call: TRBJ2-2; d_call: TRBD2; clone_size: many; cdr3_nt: TGTGCCAGCAGTCACAGAACACGACTAGCGGGACGCACCGGGGAGCTGTTTTTT; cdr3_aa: CASSHRTRLAGRTGELFF